The clone carrying this TCR beta chain was counted between two and nine times. Study processing details: Estimation of nucleated cell counts was performed using reference gene primer amplification. TCRdb's copy holds only in-frame clones and misses some; the assay was immunoSEQ multiplex PCR. V and J calls and clone size follow that table, whereas D and trimming were derived from the DNA. The sample shows under 500,000 clones, approximately 90% of them seen only once. The data are from a study of blood T cell repertoires in COVID-19. Turning to the study itself: COVID-19 samples from acute and convalescent phases originated in the United States, Italy and Spain. PBMCs, B-cell-depleted T cells, or T cells were the source of the cDNA or gDNA that made up the material.

Germline CDR1 reads MDHEN; CDR2 reads SYDVKM. This CDR3 has 14 amino acids. The V end was cut by 4 bases, the J end by 5 bases, with 14 bases between. This clonotype was obtained from a young woman with acute or convalescent COVID-19. This sequence joins TRBV28 and TRBJ1-1; a possible D gene is TRBD1 (5 bases). The sample consisted of peripheral blood. The CDR3 sequence: CASSSAGLRTEAFF. In nucleotides, the CDR3 is TGTGCCAGCAGTTCCGCAGGGTTAAGGACTGAAGCTTTCTTT. Full variable domain (rest looked up from reference TRBV28 and TRBJ1-1): DVKVTQSSRYLVKRTGEKVFLECVQDMDHENMFWYRQDPGLGLRLIYFSYDVKMKEKGDIPEGYSVSREKKERFSLILESASTNQTSMYLCASSSAGLRTEAFFGQGTRLTVV.